The following is a TCR beta chain sequence with its context. Using unique molecular identifiers, the investigators prepared the TCRbeta library. TCRdb used MiXCR to reprocess the PCR reads, holding one entry per CDR3 protein. The sample yields 600,000 to 800,000 distinct CDR3 sequences, roughly 13% seen once. V was trimmed by 1 base and J by 2 bases, leaving 6 bases between them. The CDR3 extends over 13 amino acids. Per the germline V gene, CDR1 is DFQATT and CDR2 is SNEGSKA (reference sequence). The sample originates from a study of T-cell reconstitution after alpha-beta-depleted transplantation in children.

This TCR was recovered from a girl aged 2 to 10 with congenital amegakaryocytic thrombocytopenia, due to receive a stem cell transplant. The chain combines TRBV20-1 with TRBJ2-1; D remains unclear. The specimen comprised PBMCs, sampled before TCRalphabeta/CD19-depleted stem cell transplant. The CDR3 DNA reads TGCAGTGCTAGAGCGGAGCCCTACAATGAGCAGTTCTTC. Translation gives CSARAEPYNEQFF.